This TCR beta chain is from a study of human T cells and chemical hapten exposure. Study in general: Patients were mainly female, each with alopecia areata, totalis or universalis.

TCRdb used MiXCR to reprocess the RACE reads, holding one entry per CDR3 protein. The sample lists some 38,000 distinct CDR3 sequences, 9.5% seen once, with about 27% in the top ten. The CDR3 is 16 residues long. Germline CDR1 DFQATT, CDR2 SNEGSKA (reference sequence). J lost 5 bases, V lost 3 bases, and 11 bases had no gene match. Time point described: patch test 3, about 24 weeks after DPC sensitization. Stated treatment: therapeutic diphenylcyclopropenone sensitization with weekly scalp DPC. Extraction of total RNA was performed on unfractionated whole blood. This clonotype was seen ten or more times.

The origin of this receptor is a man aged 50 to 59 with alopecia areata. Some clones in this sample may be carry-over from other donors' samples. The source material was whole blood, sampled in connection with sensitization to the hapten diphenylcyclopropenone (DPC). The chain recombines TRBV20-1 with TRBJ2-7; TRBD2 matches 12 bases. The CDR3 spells CSARGTTSGRIDEQYF. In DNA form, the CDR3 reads TGCAGTGCTAGGGGGACTACTAGCGGGAGGATAGACGAGCAGTACTTC.